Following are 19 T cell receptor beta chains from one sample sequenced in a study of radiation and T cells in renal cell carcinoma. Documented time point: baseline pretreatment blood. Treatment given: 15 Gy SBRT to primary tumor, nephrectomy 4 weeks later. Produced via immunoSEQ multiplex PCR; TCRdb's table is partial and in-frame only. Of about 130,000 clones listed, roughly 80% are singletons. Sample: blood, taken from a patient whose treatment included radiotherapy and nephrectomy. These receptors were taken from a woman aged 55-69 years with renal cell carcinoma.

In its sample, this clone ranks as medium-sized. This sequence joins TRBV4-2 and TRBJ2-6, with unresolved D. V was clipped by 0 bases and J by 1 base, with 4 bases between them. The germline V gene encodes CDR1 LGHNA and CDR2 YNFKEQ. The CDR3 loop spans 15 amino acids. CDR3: CASSQDKSGANVLTF. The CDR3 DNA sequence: TGTGCCAGCAGCCAAGATAAATCTGGGGCCAACGTCCTGACTTTC.

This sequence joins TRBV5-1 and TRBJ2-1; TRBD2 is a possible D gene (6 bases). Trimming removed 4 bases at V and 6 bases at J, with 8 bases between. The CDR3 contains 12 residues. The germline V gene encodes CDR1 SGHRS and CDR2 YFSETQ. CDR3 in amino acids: CASSISGNEQFF. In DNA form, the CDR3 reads TGCGCCAGCAGCATTAGCGGCAATGAGCAGTTCTTC.

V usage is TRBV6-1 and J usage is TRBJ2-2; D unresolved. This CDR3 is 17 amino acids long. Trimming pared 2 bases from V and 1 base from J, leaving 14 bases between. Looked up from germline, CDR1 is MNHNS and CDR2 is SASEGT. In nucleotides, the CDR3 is TGTGCCAGCAGTGAATCCTCTAGGGTGGGGAACACCGGGGAGCTGTTTTTT. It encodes CASSESSRVGNTGELFF.

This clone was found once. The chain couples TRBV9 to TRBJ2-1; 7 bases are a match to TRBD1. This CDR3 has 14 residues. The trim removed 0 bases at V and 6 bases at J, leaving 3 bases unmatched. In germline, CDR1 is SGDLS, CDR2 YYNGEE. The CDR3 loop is CASSVVQGSNEQFF. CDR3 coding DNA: TGTGCCAGCAGCGTAGTACAGGGGAGCAATGAGCAGTTCTTC.

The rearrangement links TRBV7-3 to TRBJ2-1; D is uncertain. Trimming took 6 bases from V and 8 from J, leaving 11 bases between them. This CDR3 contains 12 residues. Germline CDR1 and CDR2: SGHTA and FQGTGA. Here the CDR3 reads CASRGNKHEQFF. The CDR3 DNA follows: TGTGCCAGCAGAGGGAATAAACATGAGCAGTTCTTC.

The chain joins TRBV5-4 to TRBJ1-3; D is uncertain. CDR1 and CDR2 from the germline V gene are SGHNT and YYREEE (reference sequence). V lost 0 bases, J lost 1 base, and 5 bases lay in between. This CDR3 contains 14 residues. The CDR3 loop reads CASSLAVSGNTIYF. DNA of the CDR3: TGTGCCAGCAGCTTGGCGGTATCTGGAAACACCATATATTTT. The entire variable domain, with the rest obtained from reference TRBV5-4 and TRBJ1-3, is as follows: ETGVTQSPTHLIKTRGQQVTLRCSSQSGHNTVSWYQQALGQGPQFIFQYYREEENGRGNFPPRFSGLQFPNYSSELNVNALELDDSALYLCASSLAVSGNTIYFGEGSWLTVV.

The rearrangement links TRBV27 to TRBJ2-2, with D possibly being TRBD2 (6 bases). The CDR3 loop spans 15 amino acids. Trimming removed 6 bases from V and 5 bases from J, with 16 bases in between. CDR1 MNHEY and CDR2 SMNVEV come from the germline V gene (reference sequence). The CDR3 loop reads CASRPGTARTGELFF. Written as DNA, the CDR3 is TGTGCCAGCAGGCCCGGGACTGCGAGGACCGGGGAGCTGTTTTTT.

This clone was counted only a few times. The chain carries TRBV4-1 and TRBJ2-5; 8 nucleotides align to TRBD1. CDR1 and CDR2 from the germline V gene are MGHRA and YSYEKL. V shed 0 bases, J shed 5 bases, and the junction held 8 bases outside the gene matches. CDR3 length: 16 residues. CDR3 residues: CASSQDSRTGRETQYF. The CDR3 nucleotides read TGCGCCAGCAGCCAAGACAGTAGGACAGGGCGGGAGACCCAGTACTTC.

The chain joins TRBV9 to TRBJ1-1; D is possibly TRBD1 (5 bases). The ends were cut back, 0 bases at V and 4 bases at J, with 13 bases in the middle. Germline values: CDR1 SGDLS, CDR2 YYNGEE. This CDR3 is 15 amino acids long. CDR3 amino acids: CASSVAAGAGTEAFF. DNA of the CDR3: TGTGCCAGCAGCGTAGCTGCCGGGGCCGGCACTGAAGCTTTCTTT.

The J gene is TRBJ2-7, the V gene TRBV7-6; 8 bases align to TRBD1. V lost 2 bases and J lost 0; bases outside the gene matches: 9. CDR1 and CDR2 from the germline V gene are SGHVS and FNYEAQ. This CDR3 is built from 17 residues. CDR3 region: CASSLFPGTGSSYEQYF. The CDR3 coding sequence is TGTGCCAGCAGCTTATTCCCTGGGACAGGTAGCTCCTACGAGCAGTACTTC. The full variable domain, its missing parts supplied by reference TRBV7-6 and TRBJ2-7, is GAGVSQSPRYKVTKRGQDVALRCDPISGHVSLYWYRQALGQGPEFLTYFNYEAQQDKSGLPNDRFSAERPEGSISTLTIQRTEQRDSAMYRCASSLFPGTGSSYEQYFGPGTRLTVT.

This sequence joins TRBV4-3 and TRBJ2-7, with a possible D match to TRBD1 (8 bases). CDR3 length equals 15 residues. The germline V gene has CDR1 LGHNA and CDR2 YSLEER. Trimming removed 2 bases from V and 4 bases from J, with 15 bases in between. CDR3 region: CASSQNRGGGYEQYF. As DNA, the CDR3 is TGCGCCAGCAGCCAAAACAGGGGGGGTGGGTACGAGCAGTACTTC.

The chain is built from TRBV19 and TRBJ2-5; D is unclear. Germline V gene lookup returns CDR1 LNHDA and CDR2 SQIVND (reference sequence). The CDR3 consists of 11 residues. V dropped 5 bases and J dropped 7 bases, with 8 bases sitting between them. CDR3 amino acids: CASSVLGTQYF. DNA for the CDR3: TGTGCCAGTAGTGTCCTCGGGACCCAGTACTTC.

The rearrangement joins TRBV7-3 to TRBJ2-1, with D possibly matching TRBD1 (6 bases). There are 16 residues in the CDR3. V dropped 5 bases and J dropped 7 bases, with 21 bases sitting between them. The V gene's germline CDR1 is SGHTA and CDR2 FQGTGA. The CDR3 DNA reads TGTGCCAGCAGCGCCCAGGGGCCCCGCGATGGAAATGAGCAGTTCTTC. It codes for CASSAQGPRDGNEQFF.

CDR3 residues: CASSFLAGTRDEQYF. CDR3 bases: TGTGCCAGCAGTTTCCTAGCGGGAACTCGGGACGAGCAGTACTTC. The chain has TRBV28 and TRBJ2-7, with 9 bases lining up with TRBD2. This CDR3 contains 15 residues. V shed 3 bases, J shed 5 bases, and the junction held 8 bases outside the gene matches. Germline V gene sequence: CDR1 MDHEN, CDR2 SYDVKM.

CDR3 DNA: TGTGCCAGCACGACCGGGGCCCAATACTACGAGCAGTACTTC. Translation: CASTTGAQYYEQYF. This rearrangement joins TRBV2 to TRBJ2-7; D assignment may be TRBD1 or TRBD2 (5 bases each). The CDR3 totals 14 residues. V was trimmed by 7 bases and J by 3 bases, leaving 16 bases between them. The germline V gene has CDR1 SNHLY and CDR2 FYNNEI.

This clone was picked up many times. In nucleotides, the CDR3 is TGTGCCAGCAGTTCAATCCTCCGGGGGAGCTATGGCTACACCTTC. Amino acids: CASSSILRGSYGYTF. The gene calls are TRBV28 and TRBJ1-2; tentatively, D is TRBD1 (5 bases). Trimming removed 4 bases from V and 4 bases from J, with 16 bases in between. Germline assignment: CDR1 MDHEN and CDR2 SYDVKM. This CDR3 is 15 amino acids long.

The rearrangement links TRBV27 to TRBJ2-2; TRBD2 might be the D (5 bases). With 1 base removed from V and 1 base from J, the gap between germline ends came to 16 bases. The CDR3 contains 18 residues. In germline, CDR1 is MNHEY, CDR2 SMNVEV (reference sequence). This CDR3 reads CASSLWAGVSGNTGELFF. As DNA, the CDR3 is TGTGCCAGCAGTTTATGGGCCGGGGTCTCCGGGAACACCGGGGAGCTGTTTTTT.

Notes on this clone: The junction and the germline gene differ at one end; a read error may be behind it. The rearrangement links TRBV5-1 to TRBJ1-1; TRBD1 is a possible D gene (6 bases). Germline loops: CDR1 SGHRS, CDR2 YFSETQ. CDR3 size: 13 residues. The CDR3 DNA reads TGTGCCAGCAGCCTCAGGGGCGGCACTGAAGCTTTCTTT. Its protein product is CASSLRGGTEAFF.

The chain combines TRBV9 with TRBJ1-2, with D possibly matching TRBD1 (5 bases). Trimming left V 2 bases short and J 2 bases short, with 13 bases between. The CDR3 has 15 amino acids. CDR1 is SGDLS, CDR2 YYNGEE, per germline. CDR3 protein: CASSVSRGENYGYTF. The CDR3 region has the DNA TGTGCCAGCAGCGTGTCGCGGGGGGAGAACTATGGCTACACCTTC.